What follows is one TCR beta chain and its context. The CDR3 length is 14 residues. Trimming cost V 9 bases and J 4 bases; bases outside gene matches: 10. The sequenced target, TCR beta, came from blood CD8+ and CD4+ T cells. Controls were healthy donors chosen to match patients in age and sex. The record originates from a study of CD8 T cells in Susac syndrome. Random-hexamer reverse transcription was applied to roughly 0.45 to 1 ug RNA. One entry per CDR3 protein results from TCRdb running MiXCR on the immunoSEQ multiplex PCR reads. Found here are around 170,000 distinct CDR3 sequences, about 92% of them singletons; the top ten hold under 0.085%.

This sequence was found in a human donor in good health. Sequencing was carried out using CD4+ T cells from PBMCs. The chain recombines TRBV12-3 or TRBV12-4 with TRBJ2-3, with 7 positions matching TRBD1. CDR3 nucleotides: TGTGCCAGTGTGACAGGGCCCCAAGCAGATACGCAGTATTTT. Its translation is CASVTGPQADTQYF.